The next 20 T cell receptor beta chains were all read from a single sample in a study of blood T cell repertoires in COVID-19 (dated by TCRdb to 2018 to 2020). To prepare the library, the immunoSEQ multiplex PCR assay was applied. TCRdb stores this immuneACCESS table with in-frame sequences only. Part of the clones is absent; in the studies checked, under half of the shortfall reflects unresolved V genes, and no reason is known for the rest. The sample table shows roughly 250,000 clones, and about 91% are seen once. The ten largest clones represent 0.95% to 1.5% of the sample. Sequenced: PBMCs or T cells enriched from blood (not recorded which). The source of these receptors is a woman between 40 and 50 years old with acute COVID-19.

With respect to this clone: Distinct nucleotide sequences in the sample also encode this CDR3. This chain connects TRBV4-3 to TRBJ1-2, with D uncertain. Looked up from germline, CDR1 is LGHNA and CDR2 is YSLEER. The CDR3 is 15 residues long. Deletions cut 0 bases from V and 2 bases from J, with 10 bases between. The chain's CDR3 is CASSQDLTGNYGYTF. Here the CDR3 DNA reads TGCGCCAGCAGCCAAGATTTGACGGGGAACTATGGCTACACCTTC.

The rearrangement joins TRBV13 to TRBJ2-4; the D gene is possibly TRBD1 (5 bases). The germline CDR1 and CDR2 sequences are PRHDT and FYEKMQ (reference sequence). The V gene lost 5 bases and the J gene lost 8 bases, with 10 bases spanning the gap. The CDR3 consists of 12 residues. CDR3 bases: TGTGCCAGCAGCCCCAGGGTGGACATTCAGTACTTC. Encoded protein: CASSPRVDIQYF.

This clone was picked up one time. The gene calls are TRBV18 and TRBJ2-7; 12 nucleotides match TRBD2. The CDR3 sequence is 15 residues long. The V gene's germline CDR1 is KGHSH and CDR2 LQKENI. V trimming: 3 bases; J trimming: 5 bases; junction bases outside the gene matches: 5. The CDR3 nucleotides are TGTGCCAGCTCACCTCTAGCGGGAGGGCCGGACGAGCAGTACTTC. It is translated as CASSPLAGGPDEQYF.

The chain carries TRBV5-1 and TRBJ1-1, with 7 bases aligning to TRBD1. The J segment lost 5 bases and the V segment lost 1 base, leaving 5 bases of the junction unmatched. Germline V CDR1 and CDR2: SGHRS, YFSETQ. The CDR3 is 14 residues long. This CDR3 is CASSLYRGTTEAFF. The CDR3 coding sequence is TGCGCCAGCAGCTTGTACAGGGGTACGACTGAAGCTTTCTTT.

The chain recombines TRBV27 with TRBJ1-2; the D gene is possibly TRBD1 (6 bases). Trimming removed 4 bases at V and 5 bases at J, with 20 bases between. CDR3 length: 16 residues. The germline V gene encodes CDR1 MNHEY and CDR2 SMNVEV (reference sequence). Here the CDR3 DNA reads TGTGCCAGCAGTTCCATCCCGGGCCAGGGGAGATATGGCTACACCTTC. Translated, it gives CASSSIPGQGRYGYTF.

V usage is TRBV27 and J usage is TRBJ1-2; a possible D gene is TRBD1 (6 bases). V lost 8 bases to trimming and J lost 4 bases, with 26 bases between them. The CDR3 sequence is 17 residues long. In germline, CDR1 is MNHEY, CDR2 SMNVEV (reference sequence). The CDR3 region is CASRTPAGGGASYGYTF. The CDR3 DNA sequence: TGTGCCAGCCGCACCCCCGCGGGGGGGGGCGCGTCCTATGGCTACACCTTC.

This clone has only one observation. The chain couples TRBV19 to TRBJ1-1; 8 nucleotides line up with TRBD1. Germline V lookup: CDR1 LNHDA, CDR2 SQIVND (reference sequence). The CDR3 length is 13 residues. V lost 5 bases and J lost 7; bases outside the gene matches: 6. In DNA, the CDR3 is TGTGCCAGTAGTGACAGGGGTTCGGGTGAAGCTTTCTTT. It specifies CASSDRGSGEAFF.

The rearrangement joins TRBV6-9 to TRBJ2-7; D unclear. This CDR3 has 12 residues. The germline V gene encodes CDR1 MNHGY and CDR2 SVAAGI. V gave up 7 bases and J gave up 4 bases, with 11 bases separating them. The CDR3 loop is CASTVRNYEQYV. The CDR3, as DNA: TGTGCCAGCACAGTGAGGAATTACGAGCAGTACGTC.

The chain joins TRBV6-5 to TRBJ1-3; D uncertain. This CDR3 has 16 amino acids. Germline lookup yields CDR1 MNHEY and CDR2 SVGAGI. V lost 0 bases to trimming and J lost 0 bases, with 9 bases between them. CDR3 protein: CASSYSEGFSGNTIYF. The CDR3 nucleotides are TGTGCCAGCAGTTACTCTGAGGGCTTCTCTGGAAACACCATATATTTT.

The CDR3 DNA sequence: TGTGCCAGCTCACCAGATGTCGGCGGACGGGGCTATGGCTACACCTTC. Its protein is CASSPDVGGRGYGYTF. The J gene is TRBJ1-2, the V gene TRBV18; no clear D gene. The germline gives CDR1 KGHSH, CDR2 LQKENI. The CDR3 runs to 16 residues. Trimming stripped 2 bases from V and 4 bases from J, with 17 bases between.

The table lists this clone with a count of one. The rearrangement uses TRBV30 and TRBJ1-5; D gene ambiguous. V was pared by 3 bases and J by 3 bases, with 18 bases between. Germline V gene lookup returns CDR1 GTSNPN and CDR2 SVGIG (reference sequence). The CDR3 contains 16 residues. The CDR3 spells CAWSTRGIQSNQPQHF. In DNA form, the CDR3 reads TGTGCCTGGAGCACAAGAGGCATCCAGTCCAATCAGCCCCAGCATTTT.

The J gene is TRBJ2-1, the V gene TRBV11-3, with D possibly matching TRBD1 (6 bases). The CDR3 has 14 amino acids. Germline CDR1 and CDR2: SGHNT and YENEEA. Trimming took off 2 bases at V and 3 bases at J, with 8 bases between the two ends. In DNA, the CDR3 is TGTGCCAGCAGCTTATCAGGGGACTACAATGAGCAGTTCTTC. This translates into CASSLSGDYNEQFF.

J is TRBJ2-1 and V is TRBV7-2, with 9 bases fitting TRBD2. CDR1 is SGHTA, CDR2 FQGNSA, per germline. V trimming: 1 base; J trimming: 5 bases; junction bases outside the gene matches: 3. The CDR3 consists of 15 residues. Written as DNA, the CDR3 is TGTGCCAGCAGCTTAGTAGGGACTAGCCACAATGAGCAGTTCTTC. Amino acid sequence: CASSLVGTSHNEQFF.

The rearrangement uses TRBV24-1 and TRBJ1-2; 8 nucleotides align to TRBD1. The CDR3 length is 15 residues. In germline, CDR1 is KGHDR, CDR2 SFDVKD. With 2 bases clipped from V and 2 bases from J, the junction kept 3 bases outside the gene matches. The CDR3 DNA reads TGTGCCACCAGTGATTCAGCAGGGGGCAACTATGGCTACACCTTC. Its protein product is CATSDSAGGNYGYTF.

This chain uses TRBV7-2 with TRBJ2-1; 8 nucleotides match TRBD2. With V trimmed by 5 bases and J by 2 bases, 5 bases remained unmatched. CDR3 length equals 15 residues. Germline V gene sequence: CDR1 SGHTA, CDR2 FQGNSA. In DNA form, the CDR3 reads TGTGCCAGCAGCCTCCGGGAGGGTGCCTACAATGAGCAGTTCTTC. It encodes CASSLREGAYNEQFF.

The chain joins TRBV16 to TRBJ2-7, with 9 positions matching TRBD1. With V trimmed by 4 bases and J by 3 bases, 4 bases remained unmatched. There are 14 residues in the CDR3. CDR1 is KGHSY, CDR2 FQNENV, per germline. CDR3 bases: TGTGCCAGCAGCCTCAGGGACAGGGTCTACGAGCAGTACTTC. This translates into CASSLRDRVYEQYF.

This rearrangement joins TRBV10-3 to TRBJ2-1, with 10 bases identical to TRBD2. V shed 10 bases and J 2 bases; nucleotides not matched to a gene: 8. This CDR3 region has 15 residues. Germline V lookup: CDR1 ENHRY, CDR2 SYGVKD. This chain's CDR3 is CATRPLAGAYNEQFF. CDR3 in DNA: TGTGCCACCCGACCTCTAGCGGGAGCCTACAATGAGCAGTTCTTC.

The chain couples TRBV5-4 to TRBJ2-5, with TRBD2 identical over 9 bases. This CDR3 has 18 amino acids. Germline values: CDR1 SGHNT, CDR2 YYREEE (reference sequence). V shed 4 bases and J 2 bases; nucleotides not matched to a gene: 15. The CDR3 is CASSQGLAFAWGQETQYF. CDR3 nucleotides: TGTGCCAGCAGCCAGGGACTAGCATTTGCTTGGGGACAAGAGACCCAGTACTTC.

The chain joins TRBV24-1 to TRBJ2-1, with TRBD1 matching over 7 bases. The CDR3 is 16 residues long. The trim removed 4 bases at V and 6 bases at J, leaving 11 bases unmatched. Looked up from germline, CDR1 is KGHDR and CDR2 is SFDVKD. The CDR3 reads CATSDPGTETSNEQFF. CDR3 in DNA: TGTGCCACCAGTGACCCCGGGACAGAGACCTCCAATGAGCAGTTCTTC.

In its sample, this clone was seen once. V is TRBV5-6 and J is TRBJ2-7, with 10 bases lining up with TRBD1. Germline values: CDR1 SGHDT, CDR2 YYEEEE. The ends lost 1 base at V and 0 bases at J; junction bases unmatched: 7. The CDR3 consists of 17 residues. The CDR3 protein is CASSLRPGQGSSYEQYF. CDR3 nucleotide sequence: TGTGCCAGCAGCTTGCGACCGGGACAGGGGAGCTCCTACGAGCAGTACTTC. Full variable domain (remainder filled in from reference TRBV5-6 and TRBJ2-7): DAGVTQSPTHLIKTRGQQVTLRCSPKSGHDTVSWYQQALGQGPQFIFQYYEEEERQRGNFPDRFSGHQFPNYSSELNVNALLLGDSALYLCASSLRPGQGSSYEQYFGPGTRLTVT.